Shown below are 15 T cell receptor beta chains from a single sample sequenced in a study of T cells in Graves' hyperthyroidism and ophthalmopathy. TCR beta CDR3 region amplification was performed from RNA transcripts. With the HTBI primer set, the TCR CDR3 went through a first round of RT-PCR. One entry per CDR3 protein results from TCRdb running MiXCR on the multiplex PCR reads. This table has over 500,000 distinct CDR3 sequences, about a sixth appearing once. The sequencing input was blood. The receptors originated from a woman younger than 35 with Graves' ophthalmopathy.

This chain links TRBV10-3 with TRBJ1-2; TRBD1 aligns across 10 bases. J lost 4 bases, V lost 11 bases, and 7 bases had no gene match. The germline V gene encodes CDR1 ENHRY and CDR2 SYGVKD. The CDR3 has 13 amino acids. CDR3 DNA sequence: TGTGCCGCTTTAGGACAGGGGGTCTATGGCTACACCTTC. This translates into CAALGQGVYGYTF.

This clonotype showed up many times. This chain connects TRBV28 to TRBJ2-7; D is perhaps TRBD1 (6 bases). CDR1 is MDHEN, CDR2 SYDVKM, per germline. The CDR3 is 15 amino acids. Trimming took 6 bases from V and 6 from J, leaving 21 bases between them. The CDR3 reads CASSVGQLKVGEQYF. CDR3 in DNA: TGTGCCAGCAGCGTTGGACAGTTGAAGGTCGGCGAGCAGTACTTC.

The V and J genes are TRBV28 and TRBJ1-2; D is unclear. This CDR3 is built from 11 residues. V lost 2 bases to trimming and J lost 7 bases, with 5 bases between them. From germline, CDR1 is MDHEN and CDR2 SYDVKM. The CDR3 reads CASSLRVGYTF. The CDR3 nucleotides read TGTGCCAGCAGTTTAAGGGTTGGCTACACCTTC.

With respect to this clonotype: A much larger clonotype is one base distant, so this may be a read error. DNA for the CDR3: TGCAGTCCTCCCCGAAGAGGGGGGGGTCTTACCTACAATGAGCAGTTCTTC. Translation gives CSPPRRGGGLTYNEQFF. The chain combines TRBV20-1 with TRBJ2-1, with D perhaps matching TRBD2 (7 bases). Germline CDR1 DFQATT, CDR2 SNEGSKA (reference sequence). Trimming shortened V by 8 bases and J by 2 bases, and 25 bases separated the two germline ends. This CDR3 is 17 amino acids long.

This clonotype was detected many times. J is TRBJ1-2 and V is TRBV29-1; weak D call: TRBD1 (5 bases). Deletions cut 7 bases from V and 6 bases from J, with 15 bases between. CDR3 length equals 12 residues. Looked up from germline, CDR1 is SQVTM and CDR2 is ANQGSEA. The CDR3 sequence: CSGDGADDGYTF. For the CDR3, the DNA is TGCAGCGGCGACGGGGCTGACGATGGCTACACCTTC.

This clonotype appeared many times. This chain connects TRBV5-5 to TRBJ2-5; 7 nucleotides line up with TRBD2. Germline values: CDR1 SGHKS, CDR2 YYEKEE (reference sequence). The CDR3 loop spans 15 amino acids. With 4 bases clipped from V and 2 bases from J, the junction kept 8 bases outside the gene matches. The CDR3 loop reads CASSRSGKRQETQYF. In DNA, the CDR3 is TGTGCCAGCAGCCGCAGCGGGAAGAGGCAAGAGACCCAGTACTTC. The whole variable domain, remainder taken from reference TRBV5-5 and TRBJ2-5, is DAGVTQSPTHLIKTRGQQVTLRCSPISGHKSVSWYQQVLGQGPQFIFQYYEKEERGRGNFPDRFSARQFPNYSSELNVNALLLGDSALYLCASSRSGKRQETQYFGPGTRLLVL.

In its sample, this clonotype was seen a few times. J is TRBJ1-6 and V is TRBV29-1; no clear D. The V end was cut by 3 bases, the J end by 7 bases, with 19 bases between. The germline CDR1 and CDR2 sequences are SQVTM and ANQGSEA. This CDR3 is built from 16 residues. The CDR3 region is CSVEPPEGLGNSPLHF. The CDR3 DNA follows: TGCAGCGTTGAGCCACCGGAGGGCCTTGGGAATTCACCCCTCCACTTT.

This clonotype was observed at least ten times. This chain uses TRBV18 with TRBJ2-3; D not resolved. Per the germline V gene, CDR1 is KGHSH and CDR2 is LQKENI. There are 16 residues in the CDR3. V was shortened by 0 bases and J by 2 bases, with 12 bases between the two germline ends. CDR3 loop: CASSPPGPEVTDTQYF. The CDR3, as DNA: TGTGCCAGCTCACCACCGGGCCCCGAGGTCACAGATACGCAGTATTTT.

The chain links TRBV10-3 to TRBJ2-3, with D possibly TRBD2 on 6 matching bases. The CDR3 loop spans 14 amino acids. The germline V and J ends were trimmed by 6 bases and 2 bases, with 12 bases remaining between them. CDR1 is ENHRY and CDR2 is SYGVKD in the germline V gene. The CDR3 DNA reads as TGTGCCATCAGGCGGGACGGAAACACAGATACGCAGTATTTT. Protein product: CAIRRDGNTDTQYF.

Of note for this clonotype: Since the CDR3 does not end with the conserved phenylalanine or tryptophan, this likely comes from a read error. This rearrangement joins TRBV27 to TRBJ1-1; no firm D call. The germline V gene encodes CDR1 MNHEY and CDR2 SMNVEV (reference sequence). This CDR3 spans 14 amino acids. V lost 3 bases to trimming and J lost 2 bases, with 10 bases between them. The CDR3 DNA follows: TGTGCCAGCAGTTTCAGAGAATTCAACACTGAAGCTTTCCTT. The encoded protein is CASSFREFNTEAFL.

A note on this clonotype: An end of the junction differs from the germline gene, which may be a read error. The V gene is TRBV5-1, the J gene TRBJ2-1; 11 positions agree with TRBD2. The CDR3 extends over 16 amino acids. Germline-derived CDR1 and CDR2 are SGHRS and YFSETQ. The CDR3 sequence is CASTRTTSGGDNEQFF. In DNA form, the CDR3 reads TGTGCCAGCACTCGAACCACTAGCGGGGGAGACAATGAGCAGTTCTTC.

This clonotype was recorded many times. The J gene is TRBJ1-1, the V gene TRBV5-5; TRBD1 might be the D (6 bases). Germline assignment: CDR1 SGHKS and CDR2 YYEKEE (reference sequence). The CDR3 is made up of 15 amino acids. The germline V and J ends were trimmed by 2 bases and 4 bases, with 15 bases remaining between them. The CDR3, as DNA: TGTGCCAGCAGCTTACGACAGGTTGGTCCCACTGAAGCTTTCTTT. This translates into CASSLRQVGPTEAFF.

The genes are TRBV27 and TRBJ1-3, with D perhaps TRBD1 (6 bases). This CDR3 has 15 residues. Trimming took off 5 bases at V and 2 bases at J, with 13 bases between the two ends. The germline gives CDR1 MNHEY, CDR2 SMNVEV (reference sequence). The CDR3 DNA follows: TGTGCCAGCAGTCTAAGGGGGACCCCTGGAAACACCATATATTTT. It yields the protein CASSLRGTPGNTIYF.

This clonotype was seen a handful of times. This may arise from a read error, as a much more abundant clone is one base away. This sequence joins TRBV18 and TRBJ2-7, with TRBD1 matching 11 bases. There are 16 residues in the CDR3. CDR1 is KGHSH, CDR2 LQKENI, per germline. This CDR3 reads CASSPFRTGGENEQHF. The CDR3 nucleotides read TGTGCCAGCTCACCCTTTCGGACAGGGGGCGAGAACGAGCAGCACTTC.

This clonotype was counted a few times. This chain uses TRBV7-9 with TRBJ2-3, with a weak D call TRBD1 (5 bases). Trimming shortened V by 4 bases and J by 14 bases, and 19 bases separated the two germline ends. From germline, CDR1 is SEHNR and CDR2 FQNEAQ (reference sequence). There are 13 residues in the CDR3. CDR3 sequence (DNA): TGTGCCAGCAGCTCGGACATCCTAATCGTGCCGTATTTT. It yields the protein CASSSDILIVPYF.